A single TCR beta chain is shown here with its context. As yet, its antigen is unknown. The protocol was immunoSEQ multiplex PCR, while the TCRdb copy is restricted to in-frame clones and leaves out a portion. The sample contains 82,000 or so clones, roughly 92% of which appear only once. The data are from a study of OX40 agonist ivuxolimab in advanced cancers. In the study overall: It was ivuxolimab, an agonistic anti-OX40 (CD134) antibody, that patients were treated with. Those treated in dose escalation had hepatocellular carcinoma, melanoma, renal cell cancer or head and neck cancer. Having had anti-PD-1, anti-PD-L1 or anti-CTLA-4 therapy before was allowed, and approximately 40% had some.

This CDR3 spans 14 amino acids. Deletions cut 0 bases from V and 14 bases from J, with 14 bases between. Germline CDR1 reads LNHNV; CDR2 reads YYDKDF (reference sequence). Study outcomes and limitations: The antigen specificity of the peripheral T cells (those that were expanded) was not determined.

The source of this sequence is an adult with an advanced solid tumor such as melanoma, head and neck, liver or kidney cancer. The chain combines TRBV15 with TRBJ1-6; the D is unclear. The input for sequencing was CD4+ or CD8+ T cells sorted from blood, taken in a trial of the OX40 agonist ivuxolimab. The CDR3 region is CATSREDLAGALHF. CDR3 DNA: TGTGCCACCAGCAGAGAAGATTTAGCCGGGGCCCTCCACTTT.